What follows are 20 T cell receptor beta chains derived from one specimen sequenced in a study of T cell responses to AZD1222 COVID-19 vaccine. Some clones are missing from TCRdb's copy, which holds only in-frame ones; the method was immunoSEQ multiplex PCR. Of over 120,000 clones listed, roughly 84% are singletons. Here the sequenced sample was peripheral blood, taken 28 days after the second AZD1222 dose. The receptor source for this set is an adult who received the AZD1222 COVID-19 vaccine.

This chain connects TRBV30 to TRBJ1-5; possible D gene TRBD1, 5 bases. Germline assignment: CDR1 GTSNPN and CDR2 SVGIG (reference sequence). V was cut by 0 bases and J by 5 bases, with 8 bases left in between. This CDR3 has 13 residues. This CDR3 reads CAWSVRGDQPQHF. The CDR3 DNA reads as TGTGCCTGGAGTGTTAGGGGAGATCAGCCCCAGCATTTT.

This clone appeared once. The rearrangement uses TRBV13 and TRBJ2-3, with 8 bases aligning to TRBD2. The CDR3 extends over 15 amino acids. In germline, CDR1 is PRHDT, CDR2 FYEKMQ (reference sequence). V gave up 5 bases and J gave up 2 bases; unmatched junction bases: 6. The CDR3 here is CASSDAGGNTDTQYF. The DNA of the CDR3 is TGTGCCAGCAGCGACGCGGGGGGAAACACAGATACGCAGTATTTT.

The chain employs TRBV29-1 and TRBJ1-1, with D perhaps matching TRBD1 (5 bases). In germline, CDR1 is SQVTM, CDR2 ANQGSEA. The CDR3 runs to 13 residues. Trimming shortened V by 0 bases and J by 4 bases, and 9 bases separated the two germline ends. The CDR3 DNA is TGCAGCGTTGAAGAAGGGGTAATCACTGAAGCTTTCTTT. Its translation: CSVEEGVITEAFF.

The rearrangement links TRBV11-2 to TRBJ1-1; D call uncertain. Germline values: CDR1 SGHAT, CDR2 FQNNGV. V was cut by 4 bases and J by 8 bases, with 20 bases left in between. CDR3 length: 15 residues. In DNA, the CDR3 is TGTGCCAGCAGCTCTCTAGGGATAAGGCCGCCGGAAGCTTTCTTT. Its protein is CASSSLGIRPPEAFF.

The chain employs TRBV5-1 and TRBJ2-2, with TRBD1 matching over 8 bases. The CDR3 contains 15 residues. The germline CDR1 and CDR2 sequences are SGHRS and YFSETQ. Trimming took 4 bases from V and 7 from J; bases not matched to a gene: 9. The DNA for the CDR3 is TGCGCCAGCAGCCGATTGACAGGGGTGGACGGGGAGCTGTTTTTT. Its translation: CASSRLTGVDGELFF.

This chain uses TRBV28 with TRBJ1-6; no firm D call. CDR1 MDHEN and CDR2 SYDVKM come from the germline V gene. The V end was cut by 7 bases, the J end by 12 bases, with 16 bases between. The CDR3 has 13 amino acids. The CDR3 sequence: CASTSNPLVPLHF. Here the CDR3 DNA reads TGTGCCAGCACCTCGAACCCGTTGGTACCCCTCCACTTT.

The chain carries TRBV28 and TRBJ2-1; maybe TRBD2 (7 bases). This CDR3 is built from 12 residues. From germline, CDR1 is MDHEN and CDR2 SYDVKM. The V gene lost 5 bases and the J gene lost 10 bases, with 12 bases spanning the gap. Here the CDR3 reads CASSLRGGEQFF. In DNA, the CDR3 is TGTGCCAGCAGTCTTAGGGGGGGCGAGCAGTTCTTC.

Turning to this clone: This same CDR3 is encoded by further DNA sequences in the sample. The rearrangement joins TRBV24-1 to TRBJ1-4, with TRBD1 identical over 8 bases. Trimming took 4 bases from V and 7 from J; bases not matched to a gene: 7. Germline CDR1 KGHDR, CDR2 SFDVKD. The CDR3 contains 15 residues. CDR3 DNA sequence: TGTGCCACCAGTGACCCCGGACAGGGCGGTGAAAAACTGTTTTTT. This translates into CATSDPGQGGEKLFF.

This clone showed up just once. This chain uses TRBV10-2 with TRBJ1-2; D ambiguous. The V gene's germline CDR1 is WSHSY and CDR2 SAAADI. The V end lost 7 bases, the J end lost 3 bases, and 12 bases lay between the germline ends. CDR3 length: 13 amino acids. The CDR3 spells CASNVGSDYGYTF. CDR3 coding DNA: TGCGCCAGCAATGTCGGCAGCGACTATGGCTACACCTTC.

The rearrangement joins TRBV9 to TRBJ2-3; possibly TRBD1 for D (5 bases). The CDR3 is 13 residues long. Germline V CDR1 and CDR2: SGDLS, YYNGEE. V lost 0 bases and J 7 bases, leaving 9 bases between the germline ends. CDR3 coding DNA: TGTGCCAGCAGCGTAGAAGGGGCGTATACGCAGTATTTT. It yields the protein CASSVEGAYTQYF.

The chain combines TRBV29-1 with TRBJ1-2; TRBD1 aligns across 7 bases. The CDR3 covers 11 residues. V trimming: 7 bases; J trimming: 8 bases; junction bases outside the gene matches: 7. Germline V gives CDR1 SQVTM, CDR2 ANQGSEA. CDR3 protein: CSAQGGEGYTF. The DNA for the CDR3 is TGCAGCGCCCAAGGGGGCGAGGGCTACACCTTC. The entire variable domain, with the rest obtained from reference TRBV29-1 and TRBJ1-2, is as follows: SAVISQKPSRDICQRGTSLTIQCQVDSQVTMMFWYRQQPGQSLTLIATANQGSEATYESGFVIDKFPISRPNLTFSTLTVSNMSPEDSSIYLCSAQGGEGYTFGSGTRLTVV.

The gene calls are TRBV3-1 (or the pseudogene TRBV3-2) and TRBJ2-1; D might be TRBD2 (5 bases). CDR1 is LGHDT and CDR2 is YNNKEL in the germline V gene (reference sequence). V shed 1 base and J shed 2 bases, with 9 bases lying between them. This CDR3 is 15 amino acids long. Here the CDR3 DNA reads TGTGCCAGCAGCCAAGGAGGGTTAACCTACAATGAGCAGTTCTTC. Its protein is CASSQGGLTYNEQFF.

This chain uses TRBV5-1 with TRBJ1-1; no firm D call. The CDR3 contains 15 residues. Trimming took off 0 bases at V and 2 bases at J, with 11 bases between the two ends. Germline V lookup: CDR1 SGHRS, CDR2 YFSETQ. The chain's CDR3 is CASSLAEGLNTEAFF. As DNA, the CDR3 is TGCGCCAGCAGCTTGGCAGAGGGATTAAACACTGAAGCTTTCTTT.

The gene calls are TRBV24-1 and TRBJ2-5; D is tentatively TRBD1 or TRBD2 (6 bases each). Germline loops: CDR1 KGHDR, CDR2 SFDVKD. Trimming stripped 6 bases from V and 3 bases from J, with 13 bases between. CDR3 size: 14 residues. CDR3 sequence reads: CATSSPGAKETQYF. CDR3 DNA sequence: TGTGCCACCAGTTCCCCGGGGGCAAAAGAGACCCAGTACTTC.

The sample holds a few counts of this clone. The rearrangement links TRBV30 to TRBJ1-1; D ambiguous. Germline CDR1 is GTSNPN and CDR2 is SVGIG (reference sequence). The CDR3 length is 13 residues. Trimming removed 2 bases at V and 1 base at J, with 8 bases between. As DNA, the CDR3 is TGTGCCTGGAGTCCCATATCGAACACTGAAGCTTTCTTT. It specifies CAWSPISNTEAFF.

This chain links TRBV19 with TRBJ2-1; TRBD2 aligns across 8 bases. The ends lost 0 bases at V and 13 bases at J; junction bases unmatched: 8. Germline V gene data show CDR1 as LNHDA and CDR2 as SQIVND (reference sequence). This CDR3 region has 14 residues. The CDR3 loop is CASSIEDRAGAQFF. CDR3 bases: TGTGCCAGTAGTATAGAGGATCGAGCGGGAGCTCAGTTCTTC.

The chain joins TRBV19 to TRBJ1-3, with D unclear. The V end lost 6 bases, the J end lost 4 bases, and 22 bases lay between the germline ends. Germline V CDR1 and CDR2: LNHDA, SQIVND (reference sequence). The CDR3 is 17 residues long. The CDR3 DNA is TGTGCCAGTAGACCTCGACCGGGATTTTCGTCGGGAAACACCATATATTTT. Translation: CASRPRPGFSSGNTIYF.

The J gene is TRBJ2-5, the V gene TRBV3-1 (or the pseudogene TRBV3-2); TRBD2 matches 12 bases. The germline CDR1 and CDR2 sequences are LGHDT and YNNKEL (reference sequence). The CDR3 consists of 16 residues. V shed 4 bases and J 4 bases; nucleotides not matched to a gene: 7. Written as DNA, the CDR3 is TGTGCCAGCAGCCGCGTAACACTAGCGGGGGGAGAGACCCAGTACTTC. Translating it yields CASSRVTLAGGETQYF.

In DNA form, the CDR3 reads TGTGCTAGTGGTTTGTCGGGGGCCCCTATGATGCAGTACTTC. Residues: CASGLSGAPMMQYF. The chain is built from TRBV12-5 and TRBJ2-7; possibly TRBD1 or TRBD2 for D (6 bases each). Germline V gene lookup returns CDR1 LGHNT and CDR2 FRNRAP. CDR3 length: 14 amino acids. Trimming pared 2 bases from V and 9 bases from J, leaving 17 bases between.

The chain employs TRBV20-1 and TRBJ1-3, with 8 bases that match TRBD1. Unmatched junction bases numbered 4, after V lost 3 bases and J lost 0 bases. CDR3 length equals 15 residues. Per the germline V gene, CDR1 is DFQATT and CDR2 is SNEGSKA (reference sequence). The CDR3 reads CSASQGQDSGNTIYF. CDR3 DNA: TGCAGTGCTAGTCAGGGACAGGACTCTGGAAACACCATATATTTT.